Here is one T cell receptor (beta chain) with its context. This record belongs to a study of OX40 agonist ivuxolimab in advanced cancers. Across the whole study: Patients were treated with intravenous ivuxolimab, dosed at 0.01 to 10 mg/kg and infused every 2 weeks. There were three patients with partial responses, one having hepatocellular carcinoma and two cutaneous melanoma.

Germline CDR1 reads MNHEY; CDR2 reads SMNVEV (reference sequence). The CDR3 is 14 residues long. The J segment lost 4 bases and the V segment lost 7 bases, leaving 7 bases of the junction unmatched. The repertoire was sequenced with immunoSEQ multiplex PCR; TCRdb's copy has only in-frame clones and lacks some. The repertoire holds about 73,000 clones, with about 87% as singletons. The V gene is TRBV27, the J gene TRBJ2-1, with 7 bases fitting TRBD1. Sample: CD4+ or CD8+ T cells sorted from blood, taken in a trial of the OX40 agonist ivuxolimab. The sequence was obtained from an adult with an advanced solid tumor such as melanoma, head and neck, liver or kidney cancer. CDR3 protein: CASNTGQPYNEQFF. CDR3 DNA: TGTGCCAGCAATACGGGACAGCCTTACAATGAGCAGTTCTTC.